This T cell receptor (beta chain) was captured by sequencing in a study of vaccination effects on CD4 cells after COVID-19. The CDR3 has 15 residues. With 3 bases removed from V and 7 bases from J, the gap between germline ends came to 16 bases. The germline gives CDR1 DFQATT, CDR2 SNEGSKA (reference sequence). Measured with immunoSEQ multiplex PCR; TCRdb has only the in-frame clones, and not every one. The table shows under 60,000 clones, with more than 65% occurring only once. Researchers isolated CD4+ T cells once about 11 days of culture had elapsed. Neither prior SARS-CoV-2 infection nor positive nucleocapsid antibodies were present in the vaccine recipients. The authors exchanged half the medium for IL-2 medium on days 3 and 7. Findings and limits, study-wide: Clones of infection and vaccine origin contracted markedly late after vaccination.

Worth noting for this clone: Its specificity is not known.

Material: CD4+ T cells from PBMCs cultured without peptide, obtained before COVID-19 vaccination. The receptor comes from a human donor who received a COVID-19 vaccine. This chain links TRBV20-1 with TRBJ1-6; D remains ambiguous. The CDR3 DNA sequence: TGCAGTGCTAGTTTGAATGGACCACTAAATTCACCCCTCCACTTT. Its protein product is CSASLNGPLNSPLHF.